This entry lists 4 T cell receptor beta chains sequenced from one sample in a study of OX40 agonist ivuxolimab in advanced cancers. This table comes from immunoSEQ multiplex PCR, and its TCRdb copy is limited to in-frame clones, with some not included. Seen here are around 79,000 clones, 70% to 90% observed once, and the top ten hold about 0.57%. The input for sequencing was CD4+ or CD8+ T cells sorted from blood, taken in a trial of the OX40 agonist ivuxolimab. Receptors originate from an adult with an advanced solid tumor such as melanoma, head and neck, liver or kidney cancer.

The J gene is TRBJ2-7, the V gene TRBV5-1, with 11 nucleotides matching TRBD2. The CDR3 extends over 18 amino acids. The germline V gene has CDR1 SGHRS and CDR2 YFSETQ. V lost 2 bases, J lost 1 base, and 11 bases stayed unmatched. The CDR3 protein is CASSLQASGGSLSYEQYF. CDR3 coding DNA: TGCGCCAGCAGCTTACAGGCTAGCGGGGGGTCTTTATCCTACGAGCAGTACTTC.

A note on this clone: Other DNA sequences in this specimen translate into the identical CDR3. V usage is TRBV5-4 and J usage is TRBJ1-3; unclear D gene. Germline CDR1 reads SGHNT; CDR2 reads YYREEE (reference sequence). Trimming cost V 0 bases and J 0 bases, with 4 bases left between them. This CDR3 is 14 amino acids long. CDR3 DNA sequence: TGTGCCAGCAGCTTGGGTAGCTCTGGAAACACCATATATTTT. Amino acids: CASSLGSSGNTIYF.

This clone has just a few counts. The chain combines TRBV29-1 with TRBJ2-5; tentative D call: TRBD2 (6 bases). Germline CDR1 is SQVTM and CDR2 is ANQGSEA. Trimming pared 7 bases from V and 7 bases from J, leaving 16 bases between. The CDR3 length is 12 residues. The CDR3 protein is CSGTPSDGTQYF. CDR3 sequence (DNA): TGCAGCGGTACTCCTAGCGATGGGACCCAGTACTTC. The variable domain in full, completed from reference TRBV29-1 and TRBJ2-5, reads SAVISQKPSRDICQRGTSLTIQCQVDSQVTMMFWYRQQPGQSLTLIATANQGSEATYESGFVIDKFPISRPNLTFSTLTVSNMSPEDSSIYLCSGTPSDGTQYFGPGTRLLVL.

About this clone itself: This sample also contains other DNA sequences that code for the same CDR3. The rearrangement uses TRBV7-9 and TRBJ1-6, with D maybe TRBD1 (6 bases). The ends were cut back, 6 bases at V and 5 bases at J, with 11 bases in the middle. The CDR3 extends over 14 amino acids. Germline loops: CDR1 SEHNR, CDR2 FQNEAQ (reference sequence). The CDR3 reads CASSSGQNNSPLHF. In nucleotides, the CDR3 is TGTGCCAGCAGTTCGGGACAAAATAATTCACCCCTCCACTTT.